The 14 T cell receptor beta chains below all came from one sample that was sequenced in a study of T cells after posttransplantation cyclophosphamide. Libraries were prepared by immunoSEQ multiplex PCR; TCRdb keeps only in-frame clonotypes and omits some of them. The sample contains 30,000 or so clones, none of them singletons. Sequences were obtained from PBMCs. These receptors were obtained from a woman aged 55-75 years in good health, CMV-negative, and a related stem cell transplant donor.

The chain couples TRBV29-1 to TRBJ2-2; D call uncertain. V dropped 5 bases and J dropped 3 bases, with 13 bases sitting between them. Germline V gene sequence: CDR1 SQVTM, CDR2 ANQGSEA. The CDR3 extends over 14 amino acids. The CDR3, as DNA: TGCAGCGTTTCGTCCGGGTACGACACCGGGGAGCTGTTTTTT. It is translated as CSVSSGYDTGELFF.

This clone has just a few counts. The rearrangement uses TRBV19 and TRBJ2-3; D possibly corresponds to TRBD2 (5 bases). The CDR3 loop spans 12 amino acids. Germline V lookup: CDR1 LNHDA, CDR2 SQIVND (reference sequence). The ends were cut back, 6 bases at V and 2 bases at J, with 6 bases in the middle. CDR3: CASSGVTDTQYF. For the CDR3, the DNA is TGTGCCAGTAGCGGGGTCACAGATACGCAGTATTTT.

Many counts were recorded for this clone. The genes are TRBV5-1 and TRBJ2-7; 13 bases are shared with TRBD2. V was pared by 5 bases and J by 5 bases, with 7 bases of the junction left unmatched. The length of the CDR3 is 15 residues. CDR1 is SGHRS and CDR2 is YFSETQ in the germline V gene. CDR3 loop: CASSDGLAGAHEQYF. The DNA of the CDR3 is TGCGCCAGCAGTGATGGACTAGCGGGAGCCCACGAGCAGTACTTC.

This clone came up many times. The V gene is TRBV27, the J gene TRBJ2-2, with 13 bases matching TRBD2. CDR3 length: 16 residues. V was clipped by 3 bases and J by 7 bases; unmatched bases: 5. The V gene's germline CDR1 is MNHEY and CDR2 SMNVEV (reference sequence). The CDR3 here is CASSFGLAGVVGELFF. CDR3 sequence (DNA): TGTGCCAGCAGTTTCGGACTAGCGGGAGTAGTCGGGGAGCTGTTTTTT.

Many counts were recorded for this clone. Here the CDR3 DNA reads TGCGCCAGCAGCCTAAACCCCGGACAGCTCACTGAAGCTTTCTTT. Translated, it gives CASSLNPGQLTEAFF. This chain connects TRBV5-1 to TRBJ1-1; possibly TRBD1 for D (6 bases). The CDR3 spans 15 residues. V was pared by 4 bases and J by 4 bases, with 17 bases between. Per germline, CDR1 SGHRS and CDR2 YFSETQ.

The rearrangement links TRBV15 to TRBJ2-1, with 12 bases that match TRBD2. Germline trimming cut 2 bases from V and 7 bases from J; bases unmatched to any gene: 6. The CDR3 covers 16 residues. Germline CDR1 LNHNV, CDR2 YYDKDF (reference sequence). This CDR3 is CATSRPGLAGRNEQFF. CDR3 DNA: TGTGCCACCAGCAGACCCGGACTAGCGGGACGGAATGAGCAGTTCTTC. Full variable domain (outside the CDR3, taken from reference TRBV15 and TRBJ2-1): DAMVIQNPRYQVTQFGKPVTLSCSQTLNHNVMYWYQQKSSQAPKLLFHYYDKDFNNEADTPDNFQSRRPNTSFCFLDIRSPGLGDTAMYLCATSRPGLAGRNEQFFGPGTRLTVL.

This clone was counted at least ten times. V is TRBV14 and J is TRBJ1-2, with a weak D call TRBD1 (6 bases). The CDR3 covers 17 residues. Germline V gives CDR1 SGHDN, CDR2 FVKESK. V was pared by 1 base and J by 0 bases, with 15 bases between. The CDR3 nucleotides are TGTGCCAGCAGCCAAGGGGGACACCCCAGGACTAACTATGGCTACACCTTC. Amino acid sequence: CASSQGGHPRTNYGYTF.

There are many counts of this clone. The genes are TRBV5-6 and TRBJ1-2, with a possible D match to TRBD1 (6 bases). The V end lost 4 bases, the J end lost 3 bases, and 10 bases lay between the germline ends. The germline V gene encodes CDR1 SGHDT and CDR2 YYEEEE. The CDR3 contains 13 residues. The chain's CDR3 is CASSLQGYYGYTF. CDR3 coding DNA: TGTGCCAGCAGCCTCCAGGGGTACTATGGCTACACCTTC.

This clone was recorded a few times. The rearrangement links TRBV23-1 to TRBJ1-1; TRBD1 matches 10 bases. TRBV23-1 is an open reading frame, and its role is uncertain. V shed 0 bases, J shed 3 bases, and the junction held 16 bases outside the gene matches. The CDR3 sequence is 20 residues long. This CDR3 is CASSQSPSARDRGGDTEAFF. DNA of the CDR3: TGCGCCAGCAGTCAATCGCCGTCCGCCCGGGACAGGGGTGGGGACACTGAAGCTTTCTTT.

This clone was seen ten or more times. The CDR3 DNA sequence: TGTGCCAGCAGAATTGGGACAGCAAACACCATATATTTT. Encoded protein: CASRIGTANTIYF. The chain recombines TRBV7-9 with TRBJ1-3, with TRBD1 identical over 7 bases. The CDR3 loop spans 13 amino acids. V lost 6 bases and J lost 6; bases outside the gene matches: 5. Per germline, CDR1 SEHNR and CDR2 FQNEAQ (reference sequence). Variable domain in full (rest from reference TRBV7-9 and TRBJ1-3): DTGVSQNPRHKITKRGQNVTFRCDPISEHNRLYWYRQTLGQGPEFLTYFQNEAQLEKSRLLSDRFSAERPKGSFSTLEIQRTEQGDSAMYLCASRIGTANTIYFGEGSWLTVV.

This clone occurred many times. CDR3 protein: CASCFSLSGGYTF. Written as DNA, the CDR3 is TGTGCCAGCTGTTTCTCTCTTTCCGGGGGCTACACCTTC. V gene TRBV2 combines with J gene TRBJ1-2; no definite D call. V was clipped by 8 bases and J by 8 bases, with 18 bases between them. The CDR3 is 13 amino acids. Germline V gene sequence: CDR1 SNHLY, CDR2 FYNNEI.

This clone was observed a few times. This chain links TRBV30 with TRBJ2-7, with a tentative D call TRBD1 (6 bases). Per germline, CDR1 GTSNPN and CDR2 SVGIG (reference sequence). CDR3 length equals 14 residues. Trimming took 0 bases from V and 6 from J, leaving 15 bases between them. The CDR3 protein is CAWSVNTGMGEQYF. CDR3 nucleotides: TGTGCCTGGAGTGTAAATACAGGGATGGGCGAGCAGTACTTC.

This clone was recorded at least ten times. Here the CDR3 DNA reads TGTGCCAGCAGCCCAGGGCCTAGGTACGAGCAGTACTTC. The encoded protein is CASSPGPRYEQYF. The chain links TRBV5-6 to TRBJ2-7; D is possibly TRBD1 (5 bases). Trimming took off 4 bases at V and 4 bases at J, with 12 bases between the two ends. This CDR3 region has 13 residues. Germline V gene data show CDR1 as SGHDT and CDR2 as YYEEEE.

The sample holds many counts of this clone. The gene calls are TRBV6-5 and TRBJ1-3; tentative D call: TRBD1 (5 bases). The V end lost 0 bases, the J end lost 0 bases, and 9 bases lay between the germline ends. Germline lookup yields CDR1 MNHEY and CDR2 SVGAGI. The CDR3 totals 16 residues. The CDR3 reads CASSYSKGLSGNTIYF. DNA for the CDR3: TGTGCCAGCAGTTACTCAAAGGGACTCTCTGGAAACACCATATATTTT.